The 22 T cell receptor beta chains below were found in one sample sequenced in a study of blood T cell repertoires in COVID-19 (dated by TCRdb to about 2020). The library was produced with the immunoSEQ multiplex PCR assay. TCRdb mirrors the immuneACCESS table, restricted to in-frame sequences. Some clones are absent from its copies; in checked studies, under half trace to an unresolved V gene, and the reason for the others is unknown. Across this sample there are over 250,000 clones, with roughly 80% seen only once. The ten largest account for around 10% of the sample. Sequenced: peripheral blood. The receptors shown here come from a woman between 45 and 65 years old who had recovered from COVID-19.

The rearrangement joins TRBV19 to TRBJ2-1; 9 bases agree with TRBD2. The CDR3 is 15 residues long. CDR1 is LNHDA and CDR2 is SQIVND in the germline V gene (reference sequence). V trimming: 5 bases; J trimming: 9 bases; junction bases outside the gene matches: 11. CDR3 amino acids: CASSPGLAPSVEQFF. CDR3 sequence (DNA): TGTGCCAGTAGTCCTGGACTAGCGCCATCGGTTGAGCAGTTCTTC.

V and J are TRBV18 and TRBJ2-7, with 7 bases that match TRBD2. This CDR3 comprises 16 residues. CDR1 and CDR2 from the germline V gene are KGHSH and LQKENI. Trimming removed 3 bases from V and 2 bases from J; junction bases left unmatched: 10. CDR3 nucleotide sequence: TGTGCCAGCTCACCTCTCGACCTAGCGGCCGCCTACGAGCAGTACTTC. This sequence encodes CASSPLDLAAAYEQYF.

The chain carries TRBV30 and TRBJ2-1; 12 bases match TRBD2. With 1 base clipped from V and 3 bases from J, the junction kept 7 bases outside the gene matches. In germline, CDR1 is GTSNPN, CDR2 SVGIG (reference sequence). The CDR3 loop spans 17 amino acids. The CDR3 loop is CAWSGGLTSGGYNEQFF. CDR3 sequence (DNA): TGTGCCTGGAGTGGAGGTTTGACTAGCGGGGGCTACAATGAGCAGTTCTTC.

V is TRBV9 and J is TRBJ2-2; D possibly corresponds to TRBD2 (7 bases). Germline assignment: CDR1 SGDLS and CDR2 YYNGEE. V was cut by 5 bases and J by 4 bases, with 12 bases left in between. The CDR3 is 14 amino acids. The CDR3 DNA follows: TGTGCCAGCAGTCCTGGGGGGGCCACCGGGGAGCTGTTTTTT. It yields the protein CASSPGGATGELFF.

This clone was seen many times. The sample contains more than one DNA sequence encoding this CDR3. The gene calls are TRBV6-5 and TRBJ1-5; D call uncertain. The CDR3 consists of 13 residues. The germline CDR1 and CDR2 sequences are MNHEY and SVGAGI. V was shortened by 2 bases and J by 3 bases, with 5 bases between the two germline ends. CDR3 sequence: CASSYGPNQPQHF. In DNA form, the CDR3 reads TGTGCCAGCAGTTACGGGCCCAATCAGCCCCAGCATTTT.

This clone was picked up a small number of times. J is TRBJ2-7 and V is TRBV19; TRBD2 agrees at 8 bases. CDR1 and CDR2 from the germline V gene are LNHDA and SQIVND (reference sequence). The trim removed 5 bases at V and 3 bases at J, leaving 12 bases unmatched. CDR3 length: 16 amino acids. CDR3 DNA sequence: TGTGCCAGTAGTCCCGCGGGAGGATCTGCGGGCTACGAGCAGTACTTC. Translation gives CASSPAGGSAGYEQYF.

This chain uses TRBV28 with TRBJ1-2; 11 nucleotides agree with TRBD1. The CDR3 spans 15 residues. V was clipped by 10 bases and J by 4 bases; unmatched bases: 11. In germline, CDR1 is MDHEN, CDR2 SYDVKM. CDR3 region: CATQGGQGDLYGYTF. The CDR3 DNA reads TGTGCCACCCAAGGGGGACAGGGGGATCTCTATGGCTACACCTTC.

The CDR3 loop reads CASSVGSVERGGPKDTQYF. Here the CDR3 DNA reads TGTGCCAGCAGCGTAGGGTCGGTGGAGCGGGGGGGCCCCAAAGATACGCAGTATTTT. This chain links TRBV9 with TRBJ2-3, with 10 bases identical to TRBD2. This CDR3 is built from 19 residues. Germline trimming cut 0 bases from V and 5 bases from J; bases unmatched to any gene: 15. The germline CDR1 and CDR2 sequences are SGDLS and YYNGEE.

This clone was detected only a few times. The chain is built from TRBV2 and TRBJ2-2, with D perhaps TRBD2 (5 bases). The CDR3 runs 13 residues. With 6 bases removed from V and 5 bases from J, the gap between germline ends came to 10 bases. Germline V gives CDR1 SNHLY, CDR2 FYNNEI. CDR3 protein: CASRYRGTGELFF. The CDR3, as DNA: TGTGCCAGCAGGTACCGCGGGACCGGGGAGCTGTTTTTT.

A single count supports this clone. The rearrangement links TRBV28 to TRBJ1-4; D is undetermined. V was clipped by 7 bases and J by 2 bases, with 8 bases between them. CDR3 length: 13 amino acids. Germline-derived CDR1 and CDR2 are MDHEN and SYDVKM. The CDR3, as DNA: TGTGCCAGCACCTTCGGGACTAATGAAAAACTGTTTTTT. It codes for CASTFGTNEKLFF.

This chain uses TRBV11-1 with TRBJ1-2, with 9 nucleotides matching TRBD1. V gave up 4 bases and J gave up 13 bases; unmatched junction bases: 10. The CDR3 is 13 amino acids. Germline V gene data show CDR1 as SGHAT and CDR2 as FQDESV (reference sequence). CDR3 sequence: CASSSPRDRDSTF. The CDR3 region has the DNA TGTGCCAGCAGCTCGCCCCGGGACAGGGATAGCACCTTC.

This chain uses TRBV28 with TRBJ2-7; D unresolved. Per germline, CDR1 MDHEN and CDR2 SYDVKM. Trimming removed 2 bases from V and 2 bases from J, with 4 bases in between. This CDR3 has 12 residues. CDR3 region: CASSLTAYEQYF. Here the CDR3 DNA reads TGTGCCAGCAGTTTAACAGCCTACGAGCAGTACTTC.

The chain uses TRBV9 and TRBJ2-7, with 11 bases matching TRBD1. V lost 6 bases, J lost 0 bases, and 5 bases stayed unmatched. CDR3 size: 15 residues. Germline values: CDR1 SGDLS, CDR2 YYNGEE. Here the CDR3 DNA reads TGTGCCAGCACCCCGGGACAGGGGGTCTCCTACGAGCAGTACTTC. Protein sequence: CASTPGQGVSYEQYF.

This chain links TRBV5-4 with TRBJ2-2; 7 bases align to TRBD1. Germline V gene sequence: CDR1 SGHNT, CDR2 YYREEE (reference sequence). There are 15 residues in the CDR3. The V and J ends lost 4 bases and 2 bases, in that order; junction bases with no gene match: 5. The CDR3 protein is CASSQTGSNTGELFF. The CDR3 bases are TGTGCCAGCAGCCAGACAGGGAGTAACACCGGGGAGCTGTTTTTT.

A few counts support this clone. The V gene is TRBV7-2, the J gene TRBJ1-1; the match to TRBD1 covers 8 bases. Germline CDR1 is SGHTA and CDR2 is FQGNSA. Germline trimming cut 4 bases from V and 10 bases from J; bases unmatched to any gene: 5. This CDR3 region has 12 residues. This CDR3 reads CASSYNRGGAFF. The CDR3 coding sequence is TGTGCCAGCAGCTATAACAGGGGGGGAGCTTTCTTT.

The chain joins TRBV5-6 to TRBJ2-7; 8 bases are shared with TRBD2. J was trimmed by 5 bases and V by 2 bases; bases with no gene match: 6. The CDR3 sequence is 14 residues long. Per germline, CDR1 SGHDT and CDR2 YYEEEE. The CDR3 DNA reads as TGTGCCAGCAGCTTAGCGGGAGTTGAACACGAGCAGTACTTC. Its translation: CASSLAGVEHEQYF.

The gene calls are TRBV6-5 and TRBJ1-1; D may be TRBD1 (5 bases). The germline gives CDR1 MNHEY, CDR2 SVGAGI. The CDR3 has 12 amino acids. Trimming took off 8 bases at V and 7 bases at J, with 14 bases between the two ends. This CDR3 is CASSRQYGEAFF. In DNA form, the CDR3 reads TGTGCCAGCTCCCGACAGTACGGTGAAGCTTTCTTT.

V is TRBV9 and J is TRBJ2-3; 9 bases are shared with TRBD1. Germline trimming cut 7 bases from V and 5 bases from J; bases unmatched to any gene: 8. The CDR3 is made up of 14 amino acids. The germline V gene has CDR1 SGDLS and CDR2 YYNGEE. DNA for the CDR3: TGTGCCAGCCGTACAGGGGGCGTCGGAGATACGCAGTATTTT. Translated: CASRTGGVGDTQYF.

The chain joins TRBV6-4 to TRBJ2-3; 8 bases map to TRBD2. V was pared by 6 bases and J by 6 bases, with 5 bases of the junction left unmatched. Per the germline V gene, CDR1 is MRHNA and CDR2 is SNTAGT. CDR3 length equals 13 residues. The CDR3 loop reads CASSGGARDTQYF. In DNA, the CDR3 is TGTGCCAGCAGCGGGGGGGCCCGGGATACGCAGTATTTT.

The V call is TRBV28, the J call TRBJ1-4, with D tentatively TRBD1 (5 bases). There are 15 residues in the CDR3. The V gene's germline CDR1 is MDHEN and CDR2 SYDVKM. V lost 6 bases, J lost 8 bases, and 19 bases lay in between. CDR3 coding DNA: TGTGCCAGCAGCCCGGGGGGGGAGGAGGAGGAAAAACTGTTTTTT. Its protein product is CASSPGGEEEEKLFF.

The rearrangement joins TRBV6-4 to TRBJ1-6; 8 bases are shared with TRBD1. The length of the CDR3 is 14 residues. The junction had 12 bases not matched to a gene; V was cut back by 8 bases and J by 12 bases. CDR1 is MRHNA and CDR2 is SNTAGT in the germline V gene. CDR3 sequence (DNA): TGTGCCAGCGGCAAAGACCCAGGGGGCTTACCCCTCCACTTT. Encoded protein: CASGKDPGGLPLHF.

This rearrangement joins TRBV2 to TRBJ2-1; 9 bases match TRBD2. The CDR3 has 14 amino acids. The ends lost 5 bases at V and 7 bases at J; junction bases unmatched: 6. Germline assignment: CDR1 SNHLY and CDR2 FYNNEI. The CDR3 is CASSLRTSVNEQFF. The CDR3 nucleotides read TGTGCCAGCAGTCTCCGGACTAGCGTTAATGAGCAGTTCTTC.